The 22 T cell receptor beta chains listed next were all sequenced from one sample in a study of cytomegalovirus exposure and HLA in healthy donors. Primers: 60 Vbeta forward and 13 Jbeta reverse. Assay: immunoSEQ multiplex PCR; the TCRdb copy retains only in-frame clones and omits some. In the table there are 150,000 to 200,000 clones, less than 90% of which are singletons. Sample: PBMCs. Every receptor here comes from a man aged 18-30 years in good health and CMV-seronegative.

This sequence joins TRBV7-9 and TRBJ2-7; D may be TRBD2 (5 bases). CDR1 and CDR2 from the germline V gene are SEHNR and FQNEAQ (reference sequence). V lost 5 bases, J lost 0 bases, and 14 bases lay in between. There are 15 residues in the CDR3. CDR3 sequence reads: CASSQDYGSSYEQYF. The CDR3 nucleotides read TGTGCCAGCAGCCAAGACTACGGGTCCTCCTACGAGCAGTACTTC.

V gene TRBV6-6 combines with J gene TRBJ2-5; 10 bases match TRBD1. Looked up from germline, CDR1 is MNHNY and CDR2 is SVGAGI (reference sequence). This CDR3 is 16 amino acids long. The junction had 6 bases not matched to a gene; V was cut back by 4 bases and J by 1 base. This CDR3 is CASSSPTGGSQETQYF. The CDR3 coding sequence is TGTGCCAGCAGTTCCCCGACAGGGGGCTCCCAAGAGACCCAGTACTTC.

CDR3 region: CSASLTQPQHF. CDR3 nucleotides: TGCAGTGCTAGCTTAACACAGCCCCAGCATTTT. The J gene is TRBJ1-5, the V gene TRBV20-1, with no clear D. This CDR3 comprises 11 residues. The V end lost 3 bases, the J end lost 7 bases, and 7 bases lay between the germline ends. The V gene's germline CDR1 is DFQATT and CDR2 SNEGSKA (reference sequence).

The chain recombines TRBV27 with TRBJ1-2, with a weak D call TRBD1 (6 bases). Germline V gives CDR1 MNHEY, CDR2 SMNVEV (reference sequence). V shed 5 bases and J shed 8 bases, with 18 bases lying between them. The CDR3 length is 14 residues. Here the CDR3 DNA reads TGTGCCAGCAGTGGGGGCGGCTGGGGAGGGGGCTACACCTTC. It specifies CASSGGGWGGGYTF.

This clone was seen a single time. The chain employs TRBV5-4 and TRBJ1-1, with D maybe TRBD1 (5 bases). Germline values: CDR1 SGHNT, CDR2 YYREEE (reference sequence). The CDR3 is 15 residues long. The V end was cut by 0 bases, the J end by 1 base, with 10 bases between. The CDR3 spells CASSLESGGNTEAFF. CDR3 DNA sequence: TGTGCCAGCAGCTTGGAGTCGGGGGGGAACACTGAAGCTTTCTTT.

CDR3 sequence (DNA): TGCGCCAGCAGCTTGGGGCCCCGGGTTCTGAACACTGAAGCTTTCTTT. This translates into CASSLGPRVLNTEAFF. The genes are TRBV5-1 and TRBJ1-1, with D uncertain. CDR1 and CDR2 (germline): SGHRS, YFSETQ. Trimming took 0 bases from V and 0 from J, leaving 12 bases between them. The length of the CDR3 is 16 residues. Full variable domain (outside the CDR3, taken from reference TRBV5-1 and TRBJ1-1): KAGVTQTPRYLIKTRGQQVTLSCSPISGHRSVSWYQQTPGQGLQFLFEYFSETQRNKGNFPGRFSGRQFSNSRSEMNVSTLELGDSALYLCASSLGPRVLNTEAFFGQGTRLTVV.

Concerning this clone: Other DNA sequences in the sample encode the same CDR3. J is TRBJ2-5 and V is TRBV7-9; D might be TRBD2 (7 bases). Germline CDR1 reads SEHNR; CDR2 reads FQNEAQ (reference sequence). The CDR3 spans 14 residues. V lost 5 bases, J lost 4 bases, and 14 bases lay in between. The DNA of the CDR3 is TGTGCCAGCAGCCATAAGGGGGGGCGAGAGACCCAGTACTTC. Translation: CASSHKGGRETQYF.

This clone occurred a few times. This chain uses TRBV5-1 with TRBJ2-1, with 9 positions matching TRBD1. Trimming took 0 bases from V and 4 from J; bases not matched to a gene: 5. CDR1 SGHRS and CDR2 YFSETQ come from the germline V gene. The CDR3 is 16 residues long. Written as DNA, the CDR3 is TGCGCCAGCAGCTTGGCAGGACAGGGGCCATACAATGAGCAGTTCTTC. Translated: CASSLAGQGPYNEQFF.

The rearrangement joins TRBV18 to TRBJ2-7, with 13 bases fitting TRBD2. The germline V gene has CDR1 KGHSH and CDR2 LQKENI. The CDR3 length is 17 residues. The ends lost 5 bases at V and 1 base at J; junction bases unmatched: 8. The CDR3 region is CASSAGTSGIHSYEQYF. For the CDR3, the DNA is TGTGCCAGCTCAGCCGGGACTAGCGGGATCCATTCCTACGAGCAGTACTTC.

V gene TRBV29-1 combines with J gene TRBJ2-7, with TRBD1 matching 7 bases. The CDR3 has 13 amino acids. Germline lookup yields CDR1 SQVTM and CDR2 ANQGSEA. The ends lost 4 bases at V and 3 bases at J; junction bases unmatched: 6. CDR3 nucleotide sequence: TGCAGCGTTGTCGGGACAGTCGACTACGAGCAGTACTTC. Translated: CSVVGTVDYEQYF.

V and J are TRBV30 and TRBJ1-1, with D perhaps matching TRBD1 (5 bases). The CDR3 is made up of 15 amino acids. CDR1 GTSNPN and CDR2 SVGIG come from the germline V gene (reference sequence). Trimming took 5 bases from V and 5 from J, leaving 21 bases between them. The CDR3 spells CAWGPLGVKDTEAFF. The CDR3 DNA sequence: TGTGCCTGGGGACCTCTAGGGGTAAAGGATACTGAAGCTTTCTTT.

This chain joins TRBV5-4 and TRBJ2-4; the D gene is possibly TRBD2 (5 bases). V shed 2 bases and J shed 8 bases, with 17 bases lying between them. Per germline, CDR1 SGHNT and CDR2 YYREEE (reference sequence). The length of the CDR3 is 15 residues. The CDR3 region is CASSLGGPGRDIQYF. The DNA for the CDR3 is TGTGCCAGCAGCTTAGGCGGACCGGGGAGAGACATTCAGTACTTC.

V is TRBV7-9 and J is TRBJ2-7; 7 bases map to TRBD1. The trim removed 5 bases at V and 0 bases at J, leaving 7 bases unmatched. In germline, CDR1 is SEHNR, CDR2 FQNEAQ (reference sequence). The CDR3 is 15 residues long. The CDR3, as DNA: TGTGCCAGCAGCCGGCCGGGACAGAGCTCCTACGAGCAGTACTTC. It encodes CASSRPGQSSYEQYF. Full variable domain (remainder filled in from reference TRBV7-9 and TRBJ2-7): DTGVSQNPRHKITKRGQNVTFRCDPISEHNRLYWYRQTLGQGPEFLTYFQNEAQLEKSRLLSDRFSAERPKGSFSTLEIQRTEQGDSAMYLCASSRPGQSSYEQYFGPGTRLTVT.

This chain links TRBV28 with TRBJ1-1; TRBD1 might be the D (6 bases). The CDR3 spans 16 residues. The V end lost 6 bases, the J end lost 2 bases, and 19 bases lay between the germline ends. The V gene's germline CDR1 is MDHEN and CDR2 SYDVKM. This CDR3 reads CASRQPGQTHNTEAFF. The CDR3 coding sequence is TGTGCCAGCAGACAGCCAGGACAGACACATAACACTGAAGCTTTCTTT.

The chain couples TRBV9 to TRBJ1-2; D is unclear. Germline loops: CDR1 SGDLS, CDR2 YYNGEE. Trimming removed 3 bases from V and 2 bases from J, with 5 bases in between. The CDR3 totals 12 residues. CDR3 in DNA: TGTGCCAGCAGCGCAGTGAACTATGGCTACACCTTC. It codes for CASSAVNYGYTF.

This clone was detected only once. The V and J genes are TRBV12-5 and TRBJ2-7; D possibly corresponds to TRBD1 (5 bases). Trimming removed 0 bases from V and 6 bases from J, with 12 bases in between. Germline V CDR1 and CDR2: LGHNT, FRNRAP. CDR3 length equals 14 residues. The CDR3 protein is CASGLVIGASEQYF. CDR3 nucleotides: TGTGCTAGTGGTTTGGTAATAGGGGCGAGCGAGCAGTACTTC.

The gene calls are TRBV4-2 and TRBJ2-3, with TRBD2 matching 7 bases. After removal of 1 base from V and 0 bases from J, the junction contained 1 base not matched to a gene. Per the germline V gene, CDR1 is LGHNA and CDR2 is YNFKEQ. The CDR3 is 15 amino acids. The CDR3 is CASSQGEGSTDTQYF. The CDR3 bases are TGTGCCAGCAGCCAAGGGGAGGGAAGCACAGATACGCAGTATTTT.

The CDR3 reads CASSLRGLSRGNTIYF. CDR3 DNA sequence: TGTGCCAGCAGTCTCAGGGGGCTATCGCGGGGAAACACCATATATTTT. V is TRBV28 and J is TRBJ1-3; 8 nucleotides match TRBD1. The CDR3 contains 16 residues. Trimming at V came to 5 bases and at J to 4 bases, leaving 10 bases not matched to a gene. From germline, CDR1 is MDHEN and CDR2 SYDVKM.

CDR3 in DNA: TGTGCCAGCAGTTATACGGGACAATCAGGCCAGCCCCAGCATTTT. Protein sequence: CASSYTGQSGQPQHF. The rearrangement links TRBV6-6 to TRBJ1-5, with D perhaps TRBD1 (6 bases). V was shortened by 3 bases and J by 7 bases, with 16 bases between the two germline ends. This CDR3 spans 15 amino acids. CDR1 and CDR2 from the germline V gene are MNHNY and SVGAGI (reference sequence).

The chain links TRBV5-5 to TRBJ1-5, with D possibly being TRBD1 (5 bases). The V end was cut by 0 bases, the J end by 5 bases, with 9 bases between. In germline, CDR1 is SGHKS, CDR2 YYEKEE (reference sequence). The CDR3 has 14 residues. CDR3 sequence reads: CASSLGRVDQPQHF. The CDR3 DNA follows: TGTGCCAGCAGCTTGGGCAGGGTGGATCAGCCCCAGCATTTT.

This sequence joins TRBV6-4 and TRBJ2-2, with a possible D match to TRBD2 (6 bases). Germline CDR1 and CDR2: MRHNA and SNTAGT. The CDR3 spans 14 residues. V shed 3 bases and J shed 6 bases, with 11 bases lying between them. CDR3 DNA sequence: TGTGCCAGCAGTGAAGCGGGTGGGGCCGGGGAGCTGTTTTTT. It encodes CASSEAGGAGELFF.

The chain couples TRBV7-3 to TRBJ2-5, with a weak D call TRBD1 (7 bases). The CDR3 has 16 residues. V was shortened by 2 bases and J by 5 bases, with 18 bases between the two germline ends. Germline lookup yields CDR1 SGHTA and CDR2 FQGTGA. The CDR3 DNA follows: TGTGCCAGCAGCTTAGGCCAGGGGGGAAGAAGGGAGACCCAGTACTTC. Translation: CASSLGQGGRRETQYF. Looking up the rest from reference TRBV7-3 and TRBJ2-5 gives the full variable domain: GAGVSQTPSNKVTEKGKYVELRCDPISGHTALYWYRQSLGQGPEFLIYFQGTGAADDSGLPNDRFFAVRPEGSVSTLKIQRTERGDSAVYLCASSLGQGGRRETQYFGPGTRLLVL.